The 10 T cell receptor beta chains below all came from one sample that was sequenced in a study of T cells after yellow fever vaccination. TCRdb re-called the 5' RACE reads with MiXCR, one entry per CDR3 protein. This sample carries about 57,000 distinct CDR3 sequences, about 7.8% of them seen once, and the ten largest clones take 30% to 45%. Here the sequenced sample was CD8+ T cells sorted from PBMCs, taken 15 days after the yellow fever booster vaccination. The source of these receptors is a man under 40 who received the YFV17D yellow fever vaccine.

This clonotype was seen many times. The V gene is TRBV4-3, the J gene TRBJ2-7, with D perhaps TRBD1 (6 bases). CDR1 LGHNA and CDR2 YSLEER come from the germline V gene. Trimming left V 4 bases short and J 1 base short, with 20 bases between. This CDR3 has 17 amino acids. The CDR3 coding sequence is TGCGCCAGCAGCCCATCTTGGGGTACAGGGACATCCTACGAGCAGTACTTC. As protein: CASSPSWGTGTSYEQYF.

This clonotype has a count of ten or more. V gene TRBV10-1 combines with J gene TRBJ2-2; D possibly uses TRBD1 or TRBD2 (6 bases each). CDR3 length: 14 amino acids. Trimming removed 3 bases at V and 5 bases at J, with 10 bases between. Germline-derived CDR1 and CDR2 are WNHNN and SYGVQD (reference sequence). The CDR3 sequence is CASSDKGGTGELFF. The CDR3 DNA reads as TGCGCCAGCAGTGATAAGGGGGGTACCGGGGAGCTGTTTTTT.

This clonotype was picked up many times. The chain carries TRBV7-8 and TRBJ1-1, with a possible D match to TRBD1 (6 bases). The germline gives CDR1 SGHVS, CDR2 FQNEAQ. This CDR3 spans 15 amino acids. V lost 5 bases to trimming and J lost 4 bases, with 17 bases between them. DNA for the CDR3: TGTGCCAGCAGCACGTGGACAGAAGGGTTCACTGAAGCTTTCTTT. This codes for CASSTWTEGFTEAFF. The full variable domain, with the rest looked up from reference TRBV7-8 and TRBJ1-1, is GAGVSQSPRYKVAKRGQDVALRCDPISGHVSLFWYQQALGQGPEFLTYFQNEAQLDKSGLPSDRFFAERPEGSVSTLKIQRTQQEDSAVYLCASSTWTEGFTEAFFGQGTRLTVV.

This clonotype has ten or more counts. This chain connects TRBV7-2 to TRBJ2-3; D is undetermined. The germline CDR1 and CDR2 sequences are SGHTA and FQGNSA. The CDR3 loop spans 13 amino acids. Trimming left V 5 bases short and J 0 bases short, with 6 bases between. This CDR3 is CASSPPSTDTQYF. CDR3 DNA sequence: TGTGCCAGCAGCCCCCCGAGCACAGATACGCAGTATTTT.

Ten or more counts support this clonotype. The V call is TRBV3-1, the J call TRBJ2-3; 8 bases are a match to TRBD2. V lost 4 bases and J lost 5; bases outside the gene matches: 8. Looked up from germline, CDR1 is LGHDT and CDR2 is YNNKEL (reference sequence). The length of the CDR3 is 15 residues. Written as DNA, the CDR3 is TGTGCCAGCAGCCTCGGGGGGGCTCGTGAAGATACGCAGTATTTT. It encodes CASSLGGAREDTQYF.

This clonotype was counted ten times or more. This chain links TRBV20-1 with TRBJ2-7; TRBD1 is a possible D gene (6 bases). Germline V gives CDR1 DFQATT, CDR2 SNEGSKA (reference sequence). CDR3 length: 14 amino acids. V dropped 2 bases and J dropped 0 bases, with 11 bases sitting between them. The CDR3: CSARHRDTSYEQYF. The CDR3 DNA reads as TGCAGTGCTAGACACCGGGACACCTCCTACGAGCAGTACTTC.

This clonotype has ten or more counts. The chain employs TRBV29-1 and TRBJ2-3; 13 positions match TRBD2. The CDR3 runs 17 residues. Looked up from germline, CDR1 is SQVTM and CDR2 is ANQGSEA. J lost 2 bases, V lost 4 bases, and 9 bases had no gene match. The CDR3 DNA reads as TGCAGCGTTGTTGGGCAGGGGACTAGCGGGAACACAGATACGCAGTATTTT. Protein sequence: CSVVGQGTSGNTDTQYF.

This clonotype appeared many times. The genes are TRBV4-3 and TRBJ1-2; D is uncertain. Germline V CDR1 and CDR2: LGHNA, YSLEER. The CDR3 runs to 15 residues. V lost 0 bases, J lost 3 bases, and 11 bases lay in between. CDR3 loop: CASSQDLGDYYGYTF. The CDR3 DNA sequence: TGCGCCAGCAGCCAAGATCTTGGGGATTACTATGGCTACACCTTC.

This clonotype was detected ten times or more. The V and J genes are TRBV27 and TRBJ2-3; D is perhaps TRBD2 (5 bases). The V end lost 4 bases, the J end lost 0 bases, and 20 bases lay between the germline ends. The CDR3 runs 18 residues. Germline V gene lookup returns CDR1 MNHEY and CDR2 SMNVEV (reference sequence). CDR3 sequence: CASSSRPLLATSTDTQYF. Here the CDR3 DNA reads TGTGCCAGCAGTTCCAGGCCACTCCTAGCAACTAGCACAGATACGCAGTATTTT.

The sample holds many counts of this clonotype. The V gene is TRBV2, the J gene TRBJ2-3, with 15 bases that match TRBD2. The CDR3 loop spans 21 amino acids. Trimming cost V 2 bases and J 1 base; bases outside gene matches: 13. Germline V CDR1 and CDR2: SNHLY, FYNNEI. The chain's CDR3 is CASSEFIPGLAGGRGTDTQYF. CDR3 sequence (DNA): TGTGCCAGCAGTGAATTTATTCCGGGACTAGCGGGAGGACGGGGCACAGATACGCAGTATTTT.